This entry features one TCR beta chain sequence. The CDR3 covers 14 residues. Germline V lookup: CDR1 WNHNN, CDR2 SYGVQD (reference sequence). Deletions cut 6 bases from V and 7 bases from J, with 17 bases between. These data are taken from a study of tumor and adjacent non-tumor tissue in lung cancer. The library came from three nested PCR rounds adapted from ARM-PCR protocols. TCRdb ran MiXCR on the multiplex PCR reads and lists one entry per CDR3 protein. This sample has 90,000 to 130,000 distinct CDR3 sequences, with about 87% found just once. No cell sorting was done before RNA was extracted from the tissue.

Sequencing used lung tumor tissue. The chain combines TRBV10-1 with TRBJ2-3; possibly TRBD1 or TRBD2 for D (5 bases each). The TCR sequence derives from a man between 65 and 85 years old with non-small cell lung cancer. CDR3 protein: CASRRERGSNTQYF. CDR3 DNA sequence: TGCGCCAGCAGGAGGGAGAGGGGTTCGAATACGCAGTATTTT.